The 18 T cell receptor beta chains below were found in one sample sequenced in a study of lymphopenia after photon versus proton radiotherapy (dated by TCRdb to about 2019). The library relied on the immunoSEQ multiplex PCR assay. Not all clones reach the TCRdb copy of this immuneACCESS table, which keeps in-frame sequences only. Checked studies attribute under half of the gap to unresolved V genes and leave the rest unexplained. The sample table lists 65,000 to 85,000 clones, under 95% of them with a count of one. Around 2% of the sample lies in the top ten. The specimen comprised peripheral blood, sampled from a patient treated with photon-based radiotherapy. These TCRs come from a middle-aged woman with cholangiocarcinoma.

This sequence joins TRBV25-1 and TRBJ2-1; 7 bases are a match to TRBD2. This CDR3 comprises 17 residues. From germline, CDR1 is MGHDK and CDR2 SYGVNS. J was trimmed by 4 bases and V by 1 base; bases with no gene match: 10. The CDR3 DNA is TGTGCCAGCAGTGAATTAGGTAGAAGCGGGGCTTACAATGAGCAGTTCTTC. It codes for CASSELGRSGAYNEQFF.

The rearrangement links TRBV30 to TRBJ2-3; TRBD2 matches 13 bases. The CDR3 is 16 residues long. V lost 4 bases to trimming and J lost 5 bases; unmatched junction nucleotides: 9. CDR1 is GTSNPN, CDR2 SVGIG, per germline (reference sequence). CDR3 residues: CAWTIGLAGAGDTQYF. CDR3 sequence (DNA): TGTGCCTGGACGATCGGACTAGCGGGGGCTGGAGATACGCAGTATTTT.

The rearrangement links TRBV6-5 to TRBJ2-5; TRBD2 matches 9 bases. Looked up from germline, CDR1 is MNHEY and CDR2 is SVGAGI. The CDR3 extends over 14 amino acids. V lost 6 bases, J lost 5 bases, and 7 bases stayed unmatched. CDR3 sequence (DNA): TGTGCCAGCAGCTTAGCGGGGGTTGAGGAGACCCAGTACTTC. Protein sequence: CASSLAGVEETQYF.

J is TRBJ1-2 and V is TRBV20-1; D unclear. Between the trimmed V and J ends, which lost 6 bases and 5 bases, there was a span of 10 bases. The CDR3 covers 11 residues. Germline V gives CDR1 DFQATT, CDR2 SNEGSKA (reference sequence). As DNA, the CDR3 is TGCAGTGCCAATTTTGGGTATGGCTACACCTTC. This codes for CSANFGYGYTF.

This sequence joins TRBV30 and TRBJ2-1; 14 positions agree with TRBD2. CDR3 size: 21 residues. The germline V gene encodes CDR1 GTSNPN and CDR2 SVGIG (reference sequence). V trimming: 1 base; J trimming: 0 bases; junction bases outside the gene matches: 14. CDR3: CAWSESIFGTSGGRSYNEQFF. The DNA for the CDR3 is TGTGCCTGGAGTGAATCAATATTTGGGACTAGCGGGGGCCGCTCCTACAATGAGCAGTTCTTC.

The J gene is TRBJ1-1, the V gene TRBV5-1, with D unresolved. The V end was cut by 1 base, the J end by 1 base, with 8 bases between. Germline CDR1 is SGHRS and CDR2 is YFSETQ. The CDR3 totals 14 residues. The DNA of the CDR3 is TGCGCCAGCAGCTTGATGCCAGAGAACACTGAAGCTTTCTTT. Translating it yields CASSLMPENTEAFF.

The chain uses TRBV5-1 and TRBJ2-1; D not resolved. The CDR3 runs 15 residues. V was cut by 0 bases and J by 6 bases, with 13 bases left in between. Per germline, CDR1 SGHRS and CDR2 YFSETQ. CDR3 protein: CASSLGLEKSNEQFF. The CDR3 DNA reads TGCGCCAGCAGCTTGGGTCTAGAGAAAAGCAATGAGCAGTTCTTC.

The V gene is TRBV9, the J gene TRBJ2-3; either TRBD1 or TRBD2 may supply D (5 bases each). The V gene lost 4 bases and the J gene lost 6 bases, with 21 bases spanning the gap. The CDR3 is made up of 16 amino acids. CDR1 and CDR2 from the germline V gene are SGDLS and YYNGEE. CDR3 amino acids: CASSPPLPWGKDTQYF. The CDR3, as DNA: TGTGCCAGCAGCCCCCCCCTACCGTGGGGGAAGGATACGCAGTATTTT.

CDR3 sequence reads: CASGTGSYSNQPQHF. CDR3 coding DNA: TGTGCCAGTGGGACAGGGTCTTATAGCAATCAGCCCCAGCATTTT. This chain connects TRBV2 to TRBJ1-5; 9 nucleotides align to TRBD1. In germline, CDR1 is SNHLY, CDR2 FYNNEI. J was trimmed by 0 bases and V by 9 bases; bases with no gene match: 6. There are 15 residues in the CDR3.

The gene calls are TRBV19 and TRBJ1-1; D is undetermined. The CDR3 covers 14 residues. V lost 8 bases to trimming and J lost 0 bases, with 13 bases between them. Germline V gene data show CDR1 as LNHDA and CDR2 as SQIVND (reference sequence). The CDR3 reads CASAKSSLNTEAFF. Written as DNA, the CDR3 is TGTGCCAGTGCGAAGTCCTCCTTGAACACTGAAGCTTTCTTT.

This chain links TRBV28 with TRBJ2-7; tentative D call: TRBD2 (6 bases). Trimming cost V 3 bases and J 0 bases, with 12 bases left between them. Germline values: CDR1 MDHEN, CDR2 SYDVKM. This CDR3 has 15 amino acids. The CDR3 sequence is CASSFSGVSSYEQYF. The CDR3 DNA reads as TGTGCCAGCAGTTTTAGCGGAGTGAGCTCCTACGAGCAGTACTTC.

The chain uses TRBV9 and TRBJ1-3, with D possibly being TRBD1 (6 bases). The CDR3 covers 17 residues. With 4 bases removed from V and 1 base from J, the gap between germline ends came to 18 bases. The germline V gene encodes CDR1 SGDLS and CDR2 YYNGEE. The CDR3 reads CASSNSGGKRSGNTIYF. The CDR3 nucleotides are TGTGCCAGCAGCAATTCGGGGGGCAAAAGGTCTGGAAACACCATATATTTT.

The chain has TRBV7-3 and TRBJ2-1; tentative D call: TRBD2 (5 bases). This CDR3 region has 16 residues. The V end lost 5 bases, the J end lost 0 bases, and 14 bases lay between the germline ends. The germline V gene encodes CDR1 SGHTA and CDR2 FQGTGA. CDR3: CASSDNYAGSYNEQFF. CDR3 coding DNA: TGTGCCAGCAGCGACAACTATGCGGGCTCCTACAATGAGCAGTTCTTC.

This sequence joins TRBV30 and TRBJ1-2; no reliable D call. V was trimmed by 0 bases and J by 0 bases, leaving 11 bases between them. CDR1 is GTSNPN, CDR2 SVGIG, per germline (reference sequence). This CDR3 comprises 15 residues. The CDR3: CAWSVGLGSNYGYTF. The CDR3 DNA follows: TGTGCCTGGAGTGTGGGGTTAGGGTCTAACTATGGCTACACCTTC. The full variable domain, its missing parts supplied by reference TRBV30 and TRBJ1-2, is SQTIHQWPATLVQPVGSPLSLECTVEGTSNPNLYWYRQAAGRGLQLLFYSVGIGQISSEVPQNLSASRPQDRQFILSSKKLLLSDSGFYLCAWSVGLGSNYGYTFGSGTRLTVV.

DNA of the CDR3: TGTGCCAGCAGCTTAGCGCCGAGACGGATCTACGAGCAGTACTTC. This translates into CASSLAPRRIYEQYF. The chain uses TRBV7-2 and TRBJ2-7; D is undetermined. Germline V lookup: CDR1 SGHTA, CDR2 FQGNSA. Deletions cut 0 bases from V and 3 bases from J, with 12 bases between. The CDR3 has 15 residues.

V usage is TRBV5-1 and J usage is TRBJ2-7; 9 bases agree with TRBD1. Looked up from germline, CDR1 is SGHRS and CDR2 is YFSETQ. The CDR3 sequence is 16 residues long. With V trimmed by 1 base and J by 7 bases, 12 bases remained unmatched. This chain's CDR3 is CASSLISTGGSTEQYF. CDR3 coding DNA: TGCGCCAGCAGCTTGATCTCGACAGGGGGATCTACGGAGCAGTACTTC.

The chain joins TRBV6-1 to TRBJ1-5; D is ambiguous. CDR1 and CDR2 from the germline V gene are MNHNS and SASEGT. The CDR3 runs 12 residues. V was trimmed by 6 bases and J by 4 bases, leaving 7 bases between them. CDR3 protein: CASRGRNQPQHF. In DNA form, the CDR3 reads TGTGCCAGCAGGGGCCGGAATCAGCCCCAGCATTTT.

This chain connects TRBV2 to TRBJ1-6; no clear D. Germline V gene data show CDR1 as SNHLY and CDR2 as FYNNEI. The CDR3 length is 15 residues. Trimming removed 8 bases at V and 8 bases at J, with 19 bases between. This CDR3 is CASFARPTGDSPLHF. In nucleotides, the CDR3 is TGTGCCAGCTTCGCTCGTCCCACCGGGGATTCACCCCTCCACTTT.